Included here is one T cell receptor beta chain sequence, with context. Antigen unknown. The method was immunoSEQ multiplex PCR; TCRdb's version includes in-frame clones alone and lacks a portion of them. The sample holds 130,000 to 150,000 clones, more than 70% seen once. This record belongs to a study of T cell responses to AZD1222 COVID-19 vaccine. Regarding the study as a whole: Possibly, clonal diversity was underestimated; donors were largely white British and included more females. Seropositive at baseline were only a handful of AZD1222 recipients. Reports say nearly half of spike-specific TCRs go after unmutated variant regions.

CDR3 size: 16 residues. CDR1 is SGHVS and CDR2 is FQNEAQ in the germline V gene. The ends were cut back, 1 base at V and 1 base at J, with 10 bases in the middle. Source: peripheral blood, taken on day 0 of AZD1222 vaccination. This sequence was found in an adult in good health. This sequence joins TRBV7-8 and TRBJ1-4, with D tentatively TRBD1 (6 bases). DNA of the CDR3: TGTGCCAGCAGCTTAGGCCGGGGGCGAACTAATGAAAAACTGTTTTTT. This gives the protein CASSLGRGRTNEKLFF.